A single TCR beta chain is shown here with its context. The target antigen is unknown. Mismatch with germline at one junction end may stem from a read error. This CDR3 is built from 12 residues. Per the germline V gene, CDR1 is SGHAT and CDR2 is FQNNGV. TCR beta cDNA was reverse-transcribed from about 500 ng of total RNA. The reaction used a constant-region primer and ProtoScript II reverse transcriptase. It was through three nested multiplex PCR rounds of slightly modified ARM-PCR that TCR beta libraries arose. Researchers ran the first two PCR rounds for 9 to 10 cycles each with TRBV1-TRBV30 forward primers and a C-beta reverse primer. TCRdb re-called the multiplex PCR reads with MiXCR, one entry per CDR3 protein. The sample lists 330,000 or so distinct CDR3 sequences; 65% were seen once. This entry belongs to a study of tumor-infiltrating lymphocytes in primary liver carcinoma. Study background: Stage T1-T3 N0M0 tumors spanned about 4.2 to 11 cm. General study results and limits: Top-250-clone fractions were significantly higher in tumors than in blood (p = 0.039).

Researchers drew blood RNA from unsorted whole blood and extracted germline DNA as well. The receptor was derived from a man in his forties with primary liver carcinoma and hepatitis B virus infection. V is TRBV11-2 and J is TRBJ2-3; D remains ambiguous. Input material: peripheral blood. CDR3 protein: CVSSSTQDTQYF. CDR3 DNA: TGTGTCAGCAGCTCAACACAGGATACGCAGTATTTT.